The entry that follows covers one T cell receptor beta chain sequence. This CDR3 has 14 residues. V was trimmed by 0 bases and J by 1 base, leaving 4 bases between them. Germline CDR1 reads MGHRA; CDR2 reads YSYEKL. TCRdb redid the calling of the 5' RACE reads with MiXCR, one entry per CDR3 protein. The repertoire has roughly 96,000 distinct CDR3 sequences, about 8.2% of them found once; the top ten carry roughly 17%. The entry originates in a study of T cells after yellow fever vaccination. The sample here was CD8+ T cells not binding an NS4B(214-222) dextramer, sorted from PBMCs, taken more than 14 days after the first yellow fever vaccination. This receptor was taken from a man aged 18 to 29 who received the YFV17D yellow fever vaccine. The rearrangement joins TRBV4-1 to TRBJ1-5; D remains ambiguous. In DNA, the CDR3 is TGCGCCAGCAGCCAAGACGGAAGCAATCAGCCCCAGCATTTT. This encodes CASSQDGSNQPQHF.